The 27 T cell receptor beta chains below all came from one sample that was sequenced in a study of OX40 agonist ivuxolimab in advanced cancers. Profiled with immunoSEQ multiplex PCR; TCRdb holds only in-frame clones, not every one. The profile shows 20,000 to 25,000 clones, almost 80% of them singletons. The input for sequencing was CD4+ or CD8+ T cells sorted from blood, taken in a trial of the OX40 agonist ivuxolimab. These receptors were obtained from an adult with an advanced solid tumor such as melanoma, head and neck, liver or kidney cancer.

The gene calls are TRBV10-3 and TRBJ2-3; 10 bases are a match to TRBD2. The CDR3 totals 16 residues. Per the germline V gene, CDR1 is ENHRY and CDR2 is SYGVKD. With 4 bases clipped from V and 2 bases from J, the junction kept 6 bases outside the gene matches. CDR3 nucleotide sequence: TGTGCCATCAGTGGTTCCGGGACTAGCGACACAGATACGCAGTATTTT. Amino acids: CAISGSGTSDTDTQYF.

The CDR3: CASSRQGDTEAFF. The CDR3 coding sequence is TGTGCCAGCAGCCGACAGGGGGACACTGAAGCTTTCTTT. V usage is TRBV9 and J usage is TRBJ1-1; the match to TRBD1 covers 9 bases. The CDR3 has 13 amino acids. Trimming removed 4 bases from V and 3 bases from J; junction bases left unmatched: 1. Germline V gene data show CDR1 as SGDLS and CDR2 as YYNGEE.

This clone was detected once. This chain links TRBV5-1 with TRBJ1-6; possibly TRBD1 for D (6 bases). CDR1 and CDR2 (germline): SGHRS, YFSETQ. The CDR3 has 14 residues. Trimming removed 2 bases at V and 7 bases at J, with 10 bases between. The chain's CDR3 is CASSLAGENSPLHF. The CDR3, as DNA: TGCGCCAGCAGCTTAGCAGGGGAAAATTCACCCCTCCACTTT.

V gene TRBV7-9 combines with J gene TRBJ1-1; D is perhaps TRBD1 (5 bases). The CDR3 loop spans 14 amino acids. Trimming left V 8 bases short and J 4 bases short, with 17 bases between. Germline lookup yields CDR1 SEHNR and CDR2 FQNEAQ (reference sequence). CDR3 in DNA: TGTGCCAGCCTGGACATATTTGCTGGCACTGAAGCTTTCTTT. Its translation: CASLDIFAGTEAFF.

The rearrangement links TRBV28 to TRBJ1-4, with no clear D. CDR1 and CDR2 from the germline V gene are MDHEN and SYDVKM. The CDR3 is 14 amino acids. V was pared by 7 bases and J by 5 bases, with 14 bases between. The CDR3 bases are TGTGCCAGCAAGGAATTCCGGGGAAATGAAAAACTGTTTTTT. This sequence encodes CASKEFRGNEKLFF.

The chain employs TRBV6-5 and TRBJ1-1, with D possibly matching TRBD1 (5 bases). This CDR3 is 15 amino acids long. Trimming removed 5 bases at V and 1 base at J, with 14 bases between. Germline V CDR1 and CDR2: MNHEY, SVGAGI. The chain's CDR3 is CASSLWGSGNTEAFF. In DNA, the CDR3 is TGTGCCAGCAGTCTCTGGGGGTCGGGGAACACTGAAGCTTTCTTT.

This clone turned up a few times. The CDR3 protein is CASSQRGVVTEAFF. The CDR3 nucleotides read TGTGCCAGCAGCCAAAGAGGGGTCGTCACTGAAGCTTTCTTT. The chain carries TRBV4-2 and TRBJ1-1, with a tentative D call TRBD1 (5 bases). Germline V lookup: CDR1 LGHNA, CDR2 YNFKEQ. Between the trimmed V and J ends, which lost 2 bases and 4 bases, there was a span of 11 bases. This CDR3 has 14 amino acids.

The rearrangement joins TRBV2 to TRBJ1-5; D remains ambiguous. V was trimmed by 6 bases and J by 0 bases, leaving 3 bases between them. Germline values: CDR1 SNHLY, CDR2 FYNNEI. The CDR3 contains 12 residues. CDR3 sequence reads: CASSFSNQPQHF. The CDR3 coding sequence is TGTGCCAGCAGCTTTAGCAATCAGCCCCAGCATTTT.

V usage is TRBV5-6 and J usage is TRBJ1-1; weak D call: TRBD1 (6 bases). There are 17 residues in the CDR3. CDR1 is SGHDT and CDR2 is YYEEEE in the germline V gene. V was clipped by 1 base and J by 3 bases, with 19 bases between them. The CDR3 protein is CASSLFTGYGYDTEAFF. For the CDR3, the DNA is TGTGCCAGCAGCTTGTTCACAGGGTACGGATACGACACTGAAGCTTTCTTT.

V usage is TRBV4-1 and J usage is TRBJ2-2, with D possibly TRBD1 on 5 matching bases. The CDR3 is 15 residues long. V was shortened by 7 bases and J by 0 bases, with 12 bases between the two germline ends. Germline V lookup: CDR1 MGHRA, CDR2 YSYEKL. CDR3 DNA: TGCGCCAGCACCCGGACACCCTCGAACACCGGGGAGCTGTTTTTT. This translates into CASTRTPSNTGELFF.

The V and J genes are TRBV5-4 and TRBJ2-3, with 12 bases matching TRBD1. The germline gives CDR1 SGHNT, CDR2 YYREEE (reference sequence). The CDR3 contains 16 residues. J gave up 3 bases and V 4 bases, and 6 bases lay outside the gene matches. CDR3 DNA sequence: TGTGCCAGCAGCATCCGGGACAGGGGGCTGACAGATACGCAGTATTTT. Amino acid sequence: CASSIRDRGLTDTQYF.

This chain joins TRBV28 and TRBJ1-4; the match to TRBD1 covers 7 bases. This CDR3 spans 15 amino acids. Losses at the gene ends were 4 bases for V and 3 bases for J; bases not matched to a gene: 5. Germline lookup yields CDR1 MDHEN and CDR2 SYDVKM. This CDR3 is CASSSQGSANEKLFF. The CDR3 bases are TGTGCCAGCAGTTCACAGGGGTCGGCTAATGAAAAACTGTTTTTT. Combining the CDR3 with reference TRBV28 and TRBJ1-4 gives the whole variable domain DVKVTQSSRYLVKRTGEKVFLECVQDMDHENMFWYRQDPGLGLRLIYFSYDVKMKEKGDIPEGYSVSREKKERFSLILESASTNQTSMYLCASSSQGSANEKLFFGSGTQLSVL.

This chain uses TRBV27 with TRBJ2-1; D is uncertain. The CDR3 sequence is 14 residues long. Trimming took off 8 bases at V and 3 bases at J, with 14 bases between the two ends. CDR1 and CDR2 from the germline V gene are MNHEY and SMNVEV (reference sequence). In DNA form, the CDR3 reads TGTGCCAGCGGAAAAGTTGTGCTCTACAATGAGCAGTTCTTC. Translated, it gives CASGKVVLYNEQFF.

The J gene is TRBJ2-1, the V gene TRBV5-1; TRBD2 matches at 11 bases. The CDR3 extends over 15 amino acids. Unmatched junction bases numbered 5, after V lost 0 bases and J lost 9 bases. Germline CDR1 SGHRS, CDR2 YFSETQ. The CDR3 DNA is TGCGCCAGCAGCTTGGAGGGGACTAGCGGTAGTGAGCAGTTCTTC. Translating it yields CASSLEGTSGSEQFF.

The chain recombines TRBV5-1 with TRBJ2-7; 8 positions agree with TRBD1. CDR3 length: 15 residues. Trimming at V came to 4 bases and at J to 3 bases, leaving 9 bases not matched to a gene. The germline gives CDR1 SGHRS, CDR2 YFSETQ. The CDR3 nucleotides are TGCGCCAGCAGCAACGGACAGGGTATGAGCTACGAGCAGTACTTC. Its translation: CASSNGQGMSYEQYF. The whole variable domain, remainder taken from reference TRBV5-1 and TRBJ2-7, is KAGVTQTPRYLIKTRGQQVTLSCSPISGHRSVSWYQQTPGQGLQFLFEYFSETQRNKGNFPGRFSGRQFSNSRSEMNVSTLELGDSALYLCASSNGQGMSYEQYFGPGTRLTVT.

The chain combines TRBV27 with TRBJ2-5; weak D call: TRBD1 (6 bases). From germline, CDR1 is MNHEY and CDR2 SMNVEV (reference sequence). The CDR3 length is 13 residues. V was pared by 3 bases and J by 4 bases, with 9 bases between. The CDR3 region has the DNA TGTGCCAGCAGTTTCTTGGGGGCAGAGACCCAGTACTTC. Its translation: CASSFLGAETQYF.

The chain joins TRBV7-9 to TRBJ1-3, with D tentatively TRBD1 (5 bases). Germline loops: CDR1 SEHNR, CDR2 FQNEAQ (reference sequence). V lost 5 bases to trimming and J lost 1 base, with 12 bases between them. The CDR3 has 15 residues. CDR3 protein: CASSQGRKSGNTIYF. CDR3 bases: TGTGCCAGCAGCCAGGGACGGAAATCTGGAAACACCATATATTTT.

J is TRBJ1-2 and V is TRBV5-5; 10 bases agree with TRBD1. This CDR3 comprises 14 residues. After removal of 0 bases from V and 7 bases from J, the junction contained 3 bases not matched to a gene. Germline values: CDR1 SGHKS, CDR2 YYEKEE (reference sequence). CDR3 nucleotides: TGTGCCAGCAGCTTGGGACAGGGGGCCAGTGGCTACACCTTC. Protein product: CASSLGQGASGYTF.

The J gene is TRBJ1-2, the V gene TRBV6-5; 7 nucleotides agree with TRBD1. This CDR3 comprises 14 residues. J lost 4 bases, V lost 5 bases, and 7 bases had no gene match. The germline V gene has CDR1 MNHEY and CDR2 SVGAGI. The CDR3 DNA sequence: TGTGCCAGCAGTGGGAGACAGGGAGGCTATGGCTACACCTTC. Translation: CASSGRQGGYGYTF.

This CDR3 reads CASSLGTGLGGNTIYF. CDR3 DNA sequence: TGCGCCAGCAGCTTGGGGACCGGGCTGGGTGGAAACACCATATATTTT. The gene calls are TRBV5-1 and TRBJ1-3; no firm D call. The V end lost 0 bases, the J end lost 3 bases, and 13 bases lay between the germline ends. From germline, CDR1 is SGHRS and CDR2 YFSETQ. The CDR3 totals 16 residues.

By share, this clone ranks as medium-sized (0.01 to 0.1%). V gene TRBV7-9 combines with J gene TRBJ1-5, with D possibly being TRBD1 (5 bases). CDR3 length: 13 residues. The V and J ends lost 2 bases and 6 bases respectively, with 8 bases between them. Looked up from germline, CDR1 is SEHNR and CDR2 is FQNEAQ (reference sequence). This CDR3 reads CASSLTGGQPQHF. CDR3 nucleotide sequence: TGTGCCAGCAGCTTAACCGGGGGTCAGCCCCAGCATTTT.

For the CDR3, the DNA is TGTGCCATCAGTAGAGGGGGCAATGAGCAGTTCTTC. Encoded protein: CAISRGGNEQFF. The gene calls are TRBV10-3 and TRBJ2-1; a possible D gene is TRBD1 (6 bases). Germline V gene data show CDR1 as ENHRY and CDR2 as SYGVKD. Trimming cost V 5 bases and J 6 bases, with 8 bases left between them. The CDR3 covers 12 residues.

This clone appeared a few times. CDR3 nucleotides: TGTGCCAGCAGCCCCGCGGGGAGACAGGGGGCGAATATCTACGAGCAGTACTTC. Translated, it gives CASSPAGRQGANIYEQYF. This chain uses TRBV27 with TRBJ2-7; 10 nucleotides agree with TRBD1. Germline assignment: CDR1 MNHEY and CDR2 SMNVEV (reference sequence). This CDR3 is built from 18 residues. V lost 6 bases and J lost 3; bases outside the gene matches: 17.

The chain combines TRBV2 with TRBJ2-7, with no clear D. Trimming shortened V by 7 bases and J by 2 bases, and 9 bases separated the two germline ends. The CDR3 runs to 12 residues. CDR1 and CDR2 from the germline V gene are SNHLY and FYNNEI. The CDR3 protein is CASMGEAYEQYF. The CDR3 DNA follows: TGTGCCAGCATGGGTGAGGCCTACGAGCAGTACTTC.

This clone appeared a single time. V is TRBV2 and J is TRBJ1-4; 8 bases line up with TRBD1. Germline trimming cut 2 bases from V and 5 bases from J; bases unmatched to any gene: 4. Germline V CDR1 and CDR2: SNHLY, FYNNEI. The CDR3 is 15 residues long. In DNA form, the CDR3 reads TGTGCCAGCAGTGAAAGGACAGGGTCAAATGAAAAACTGTTTTTT. Its protein is CASSERTGSNEKLFF.

The chain combines TRBV6-1 with TRBJ2-7; no definite D call. Per germline, CDR1 MNHNS and CDR2 SASEGT. CDR3 length: 11 residues. V was cut by 2 bases and J by 8 bases, with 7 bases left in between. As DNA, the CDR3 is TGTGCCAGCAGTGAAACAGTGCAGCAGTACTTC. This sequence encodes CASSETVQQYF.

V and J are TRBV11-2 and TRBJ2-1, with D perhaps assigned TRBD1 or TRBD2 (5 bases each). From germline, CDR1 is SGHAT and CDR2 FQNNGV. This CDR3 contains 15 residues. Between the trimmed V and J ends, which lost 2 bases and 1 base, there was a span of 9 bases. CDR3 residues: CASSLRDGSYNEQFF. The DNA of the CDR3 is TGTGCCAGCAGCTTAAGGGACGGATCCTACAATGAGCAGTTCTTC. The full variable domain, rest sourced from reference TRBV11-2 and TRBJ2-1, is EAGVAQSPRYKIIEKRQSVAFWCNPISGHATLYWYQQILGQGPKLLIQFQNNGVVDDSQLPKDRFSAERLKGVDSTLKIQPAKLEDSAVYLCASSLRDGSYNEQFFGPGTRLTVL.